This is a list of T cell receptor beta chains from one sample in a study of blood T cell repertoires in COVID-19. Measured with immunoSEQ multiplex PCR; TCRdb has only the in-frame clones, and not every one. The repertoire holds around 200,000 clones, with about 88% as singletons. Sequencing was carried out using PBMCs or T cells enriched from blood (not recorded which). These TCRs come from a woman aged 30 to 39 who had recovered from COVID-19. CDR3s include the opening cysteine and the closing phenylalanine or tryptophan. The order of the fields is clone size, J gene, D gene, CDR3 length, V gene, CDR3 DNA, CDR3 protein. A D gene is named only where the DNA matches it firmly. A row's size may be missing; if present it is once, few, many or a size class.

.,TRBJ1-5,.,13,TRBV7-2,TGTGCCAGCAGCCCTTTCGTAGCTCAGCCCCAGCATTTT,CASSPFVAQPQHF
.,TRBJ2-4,TRBD2,19,TRBV4-2,TGTGCCAGCAGCCAAATGGGACTAGCGGGAGGGCTAGCCAAAAACATTCAGTACTTC,CASSQMGLAGGLAKNIQYF
.,TRBJ2-5,.,16,TRBV10-1,TGCGCCAGCAGTGCCTCGGGACATAAATCGGGTAAGACCCAGTACTTC,CASSASGHKSGKTQYF
.,TRBJ1-3,.,16,TRBV5-1,TGCGCCAGCAGCCCGGGACACCAGAGCTCTGGAAACACCATATATTTT,CASSPGHQSSGNTIYF
.,TRBJ2-1,TRBD1,14,TRBV19,TGTGCCAGTAGTACTTTGGACAGGGCCAATGAGCAGTTCTTC,CASSTLDRANEQFF
.,TRBJ1-5,.,14,TRBV18,TGTGCCAGCTCACCCGACAGGCCCAATCAGCCCCAGCATTTT,CASSPDRPNQPQHF
.,TRBJ2-5,.,15,TRBV5-4,TGTGCCAGCAGTCCTCAAGGGGCAGGGAAGGAGACCCAGTACTTC,CASSPQGAGKETQYF
.,TRBJ2-3,.,11,TRBV7-2,TGTGCCAGCAGCTTCCAGGATACGCAGTATTTT,CASSFQDTQYF
once,TRBJ2-1,TRBD2,14,TRBV10-1,TGCGCCAGCAGTGACACGGGGGGGTATAATGAGCAGTTCTTC,CASSDTGGYNEQFF
.,TRBJ2-5,TRBD1,15,TRBV15,TGTGCCACCAGCAGAGATCGGGCAGGGGGCGAGACCCAGTACTTC,CATSRDRAGGETQYF
.,TRBJ1-4,.,15,TRBV19,TGTGCCAGTAGTATAGGCCGGAGCACTAATGAAAAACTGTTTTTT,CASSIGRSTNEKLFF
.,TRBJ2-1,.,16,TRBV18,TGTGCCAGCTCACCAGGCGAACTACTCGCTAATAATGAGCAGTTCTTC,CASSPGELLANNEQFF
.,TRBJ1-6,.,16,TRBV9,TGTGCCAGCAGCGTAGGATCCTCGGCGGTAAATTCACCCCTCCACTTT,CASSVGSSAVNSPLHF
.,TRBJ1-6,.,16,TRBV19,TGTGCCAGTAGTATGGTAGCGGCGTCCTATAATTCACCCCTCCACTTT,CASSMVAASYNSPLHF
.,TRBJ2-3,TRBD2,16,TRBV5-1,TGCGCCAGCAGGTTGCCTTCTAGCGGGAGTTCAGATACGCAGTATTTT,CASRLPSSGSSDTQYF
.,TRBJ2-7,TRBD1,14,TRBV5-1,TGCGCCAGCAGCTTGGGGACAGGGAACTACGAGCAGTACTTC,CASSLGTGNYEQYF
.,TRBJ2-7,.,12,TRBV28,TGTGCCAGCAGGCTGACAGAATACGAGCAGTACTTC,CASRLTEYEQYF
.,TRBJ1-3,TRBD1,16,TRBV10-3,TGTGCCATCAGTGAGTCGGAGGGGGCGGACGGAAACACCATATATTTT,CAISESEGADGNTIYF
.,TRBJ1-5,.,14,TRBV28,TGTGCCAGCAGGCTACCTACAGCCGGTCAGCCCCAGCATTTT,CASRLPTAGQPQHF
.,TRBJ2-7,.,15,TRBV24-1,TGTGCCACCAGTGATTCGGTGGGGCAGGGTCGGGAGCAGTACTTC,CATSDSVGQGREQYF
many,TRBJ1-6,.,14,TRBV5-1,TGCGCCAGCAGCTTGACAGGGACGAATTCACCCCTCCACTTT,CASSLTGTNSPLHF
.,TRBJ1-2,TRBD1,16,TRBV7-8,TGTGCCAGCAGCTTCGCACCGGGACAGGGAAACTATGGCTACACCTTC,CASSFAPGQGNYGYTF
.,TRBJ1-1,TRBD1,17,TRBV3-1/TRBV3-2,TGTGCCAGCAGCCAACCCGGGACAGGATTCCCCAACACTGAAGCTTTCTTT,CASSQPGTGFPNTEAFF
.,TRBJ2-4,.,16,TRBV11-3,TGTGCCAGCAGCCCTGGGGGGGCCCCCGCCAAAAACATTCAGTACTTC,CASSPGGAPAKNIQYF
.,TRBJ2-2,TRBD1,13,TRBV28,TGTGCCATTCCGACAGGGGGCTCCGGGGAGCTGTTTTTT,CAIPTGGSGELFF
.,TRBJ1-1,.,13,TRBV19,TGTGCCAGTACCATCCCAGGGGTCACTGAAGCTTTCTTT,CASTIPGVTEAFF
.,TRBJ1-2,.,13,TRBV28,TGTGCCAGCAGTTTTGTCAGGGGAAATGGCTACACCTTC,CASSFVRGNGYTF
.,TRBJ1-2,TRBD1,12,TRBV19,TGTGCCAGTAGGGACAGGGTTGTTCGCTACACCTTC,CASRDRVVRYTF
.,TRBJ1-1,TRBD1,16,TRBV5-6,TGTGCCAGCAGCTCGCGACAGGGTTGGGAGAACACTGAAGCTTTCTTT,CASSSRQGWENTEAFF
.,TRBJ1-1,.,12,TRBV10-2,TGCGCCATACAGGGACTAAACACTGAAGCTTTCTTT,CAIQGLNTEAFF
.,TRBJ2-7,.,13,TRBV7-6,TGTGCCAGCAGCCCAGGGCGAGTTTACGAGCAGTACTTC,CASSPGRVYEQYF
.,TRBJ1-3,.,16,TRBV19,TGTGCCAGTAGTATTGGTACAGGCACCTCTGGAAACACCATATATTTT,CASSIGTGTSGNTIYF
.,TRBJ1-2,.,13,TRBV11-2,TGTGCCAGCAGCTTAGATCAGAACTATGGCTACACCTTC,CASSLDQNYGYTF
few,TRBJ2-3,TRBD1,15,TRBV6-5,TGTGCCAGCAGTTTCTCACAGGGGACCACAGATACGCAGTATTTT,CASSFSQGTTDTQYF
.,TRBJ1-1,TRBD1,17,TRBV7-8,TGTGCCAGCAGCCACCCAAGACAGGGTATTTCGTACACTGAAGCTTTCTTT,CASSHPRQGISYTEAFF
many,TRBJ2-5,.,14,TRBV4-1,TGCGCCAGCAGCCAAGTCTATCGGGGGGAGACCCAGTACTTC,CASSQVYRGETQYF
.,TRBJ1-4,.,15,TRBV6-5,TGTGCCAGCACCCACAACCGGGACATCGGCGGAGAACTGTTTTTT,CASTHNRDIGGELFF
.,TRBJ2-7,.,14,TRBV6-2/TRBV6-3,TGTGCCAGCAGTATCTCCGGGGTCTCCTACGAGCAGTACTTC,CASSISGVSYEQYF
.,TRBJ1-6,.,14,TRBV6-5,TGTGCCAGCAGTTTTAGCTCCTATAATTCACCCCTCCACTTT,CASSFSSYNSPLHF
.,TRBJ2-1,TRBD2,17,TRBV7-2,TGTGCCAGCAGCTTGGGGACTAGCAAGGGGTCCTACAATGAGCAGTTCTTC,CASSLGTSKGSYNEQFF
.,TRBJ2-7,.,11,TRBV5-6,TGTGCCAGCAGCTCCTTATACGAGCAGTACTTC,CASSSLYEQYF
.,TRBJ1-1,.,14,TRBV9,TGTGCCAGCAGCGTAGCACAGATCAACACTGAAGCTTTCTTT,CASSVAQINTEAFF
.,TRBJ1-1,.,16,TRBV28,TGTGCCAGCTCAGTAGGGGAGGGGTATTTGAACACTGAAGCTTTCTTT,CASSVGEGYLNTEAFF
.,TRBJ2-1,TRBD2,15,TRBV3-1/TRBV3-2,TGTGCCAGCAGCTGGCCGGGACTAGCGGTCAATGAGCAGTTCTTC,CASSWPGLAVNEQFF